This entry lists 26 T cell receptor beta chains sequenced from one sample in a study of blood T cell repertoires in COVID-19. Data came from immunoSEQ multiplex PCR; TCRdb stores just in-frame clones and leaves some out. The table lists 110,000 or so clones, roughly 76% of them singletons, with roughly 9.4% in the top ten. The sample consisted of peripheral blood. The source of these receptors is a woman in her 70s with acute or convalescent COVID-19.

A remark on this clone: This sample includes further DNA sequences coding for the same CDR3. The J gene is TRBJ2-7, the V gene TRBV19; possible D gene TRBD2, 6 bases. The length of the CDR3 is 12 residues. CDR1 is LNHDA, CDR2 SQIVND, per germline (reference sequence). Trimming took 5 bases from V and 3 from J, leaving 8 bases between them. The CDR3 DNA is TGTGCCAGTAGTCCCGGGGGCTACGAGCAGTACTTC. It encodes CASSPGGYEQYF.

This clone was recorded a few times. The rearrangement links TRBV9 to TRBJ1-2; D remains ambiguous. This CDR3 is built from 12 residues. Germline CDR1 is SGDLS and CDR2 is YYNGEE. Trimming removed 4 bases from V and 6 bases from J, with 10 bases in between. In nucleotides, the CDR3 is TGTGCCAGCAGCTCTTTGAGGGATGGCTACACCTTC. Translation: CASSSLRDGYTF.

J is TRBJ2-7 and V is TRBV18; 11 positions agree with TRBD2. V trimming: 6 bases; J trimming: 7 bases; junction bases outside the gene matches: 8. Germline V gene sequence: CDR1 KGHSH, CDR2 LQKENI. The CDR3 loop spans 14 amino acids. The CDR3 here is CASSRSGGAKEQYF. CDR3 DNA: TGTGCCAGCTCGCGTAGCGGGGGGGCCAAAGAGCAGTACTTC.

The CDR3 nucleotides are TGTGCCAGCAGCTTAGCCACTAGCGGGTCCTACGAGCAGTACTTC. Residues: CASSLATSGSYEQYF. This sequence joins TRBV7-8 and TRBJ2-7; 9 bases match TRBD2. Germline loops: CDR1 SGHVS, CDR2 FQNEAQ. With V trimmed by 0 bases and J by 1 base, 1 base remained unmatched. This CDR3 is built from 15 residues.

The chain combines TRBV5-8 with TRBJ1-5, with 9 bases that match TRBD1. The CDR3 totals 15 residues. V lost 4 bases, J lost 5 bases, and 7 bases stayed unmatched. Germline CDR1 is SGHTS and CDR2 is YDEGEE. CDR3 sequence (DNA): TGTGCCAGCAGCCCGACAGGGGGTTTTGATCAGCCCCAGCATTTT. Translation: CASSPTGGFDQPQHF.

This chain links TRBV28 with TRBJ2-5; 9 bases fit TRBD1. Losses at the gene ends were 3 bases for V and 3 bases for J; bases not matched to a gene: 5. There are 15 residues in the CDR3. Germline V gene sequence: CDR1 MDHEN, CDR2 SYDVKM. CDR3 protein: CASSLGQGGEETQYF. Written as DNA, the CDR3 is TGTGCCAGCAGTTTGGGACAGGGAGGGGAAGAGACCCAGTACTTC.

V gene TRBV10-2 combines with J gene TRBJ1-6; D may be TRBD1 (5 bases). V dropped 6 bases and J dropped 0 bases, with 9 bases sitting between them. Germline-derived CDR1 and CDR2 are WSHSY and SAAADI. This CDR3 comprises 15 residues. CDR3 sequence: CASRPGPSYNSPLHF. The CDR3 DNA reads as TGCGCCAGCAGGCCAGGGCCCTCCTATAATTCACCCCTCCACTTT.

The chain couples TRBV9 to TRBJ2-5; 12 nucleotides align to TRBD2. Germline CDR1 SGDLS, CDR2 YYNGEE. V gave up 4 bases and J gave up 4 bases; unmatched junction bases: 2. The CDR3 contains 14 residues. The CDR3 DNA reads as TGTGCCAGCAGCCCACTAGCGGGGGGAGAGACCCAGTACTTC. Its protein is CASSPLAGGETQYF.

V gene TRBV19 combines with J gene TRBJ1-1; D call uncertain. Germline V lookup: CDR1 LNHDA, CDR2 SQIVND (reference sequence). Trimming cost V 1 base and J 5 bases, with 8 bases left between them. There are 13 residues in the CDR3. This CDR3 is CASSIARGTEAFF. The DNA of the CDR3 is TGTGCCAGTAGTATAGCACGGGGTACTGAAGCTTTCTTT.

The chain joins TRBV9 to TRBJ2-2; D unclear. The CDR3 runs to 14 residues. V lost 1 base to trimming and J lost 6 bases, with 10 bases between them. Per the germline V gene, CDR1 is SGDLS and CDR2 is YYNGEE. For the CDR3, the DNA is TGTGCCAGCAGCGTACGTCAGAAAGCCGGGGAGCTGTTTTTT. It specifies CASSVRQKAGELFF.

CDR3 sequence: CSPEYQETQYF. The CDR3 DNA sequence: TGCAGCCCGGAGTACCAAGAGACCCAGTACTTC. The rearrangement joins TRBV20-1 to TRBJ2-5; D is uncertain. Germline V gene lookup returns CDR1 DFQATT and CDR2 SNEGSKA (reference sequence). This CDR3 is 11 amino acids long.

Notes on this clone: Other DNA sequences from this sample encode an identical CDR3 as well. The chain recombines TRBV6-5 with TRBJ1-4; weak D call: TRBD1 (5 bases). This CDR3 spans 15 amino acids. Germline CDR1 MNHEY, CDR2 SVGAGI. Trimming removed 6 bases at V and 8 bases at J, with 19 bases between. The CDR3 nucleotides read TGTGCCAGCAGCCCGGTTGGGGGGGTGGGGGAAAAACTGTTTTTT. It yields the protein CASSPVGGVGEKLFF.

The V call is TRBV15, the J call TRBJ1-5; 7 nucleotides align to TRBD1. The CDR3 extends over 21 amino acids. Trimming took 0 bases from V and 3 from J; bases not matched to a gene: 20. Germline loops: CDR1 LNHNV, CDR2 YYDKDF (reference sequence). The DNA of the CDR3 is TGTGCCACCAGCAGAGAGACCCCAACGATGACAGGGCCCCGAACCAATCAGCCCCAGCATTTT. Protein sequence: CATSRETPTMTGPRTNQPQHF.

DNA for the CDR3: TGTGCCAGCGTGTCACTAGCGGGGACCTACGAGCAGTACTTC. Amino acid sequence: CASVSLAGTYEQYF. The chain joins TRBV6-5 to TRBJ2-7; 10 nucleotides line up with TRBD2. Germline assignment: CDR1 MNHEY and CDR2 SVGAGI. The length of the CDR3 is 14 residues. The V gene end was trimmed by 8 bases and the J gene end by 2 bases; junction bases not matched to a gene: 6.

The J gene is TRBJ2-2, the V gene TRBV6-2 or TRBV6-3, with D perhaps matching TRBD1 (6 bases). This CDR3 is built from 15 residues. The germline V and J ends were trimmed by 2 bases and 8 bases, with 15 bases remaining between them. Germline CDR1 MNHEY, CDR2 SVGEGT. This chain's CDR3 is CASSYALGTTGELFF. In nucleotides, the CDR3 is TGTGCCAGCAGTTACGCCCTTGGGACAACTGGGGAGCTGTTTTTT.

This clone was picked up one time. The chain employs TRBV2 and TRBJ2-1, with D perhaps matching TRBD1 (6 bases). Trimming stripped 6 bases from V and 5 bases from J, with 17 bases between. The CDR3 is 15 residues long. In germline, CDR1 is SNHLY, CDR2 FYNNEI. CDR3 in DNA: TGTGCCAGCAGCACCGGGACACCGAAGAACAATGAGCAGTTCTTC. Its translation is CASSTGTPKNNEQFF.

V is TRBV6-4 and J is TRBJ1-2; 7 bases are shared with TRBD1. Germline CDR1 is MRHNA and CDR2 is SNTAGT. After removal of 5 bases from V and 0 bases from J, the junction contained 9 bases not matched to a gene. The CDR3 is 16 amino acids. The CDR3 DNA reads TGTGCCAGCAGTACCTTCCCAGGGGGACCTAACTATGGCTACACCTTC. Amino acids: CASSTFPGGPNYGYTF.

The chain combines TRBV3-1 (or the pseudogene TRBV3-2) with TRBJ2-7, with D tentatively TRBD2 (6 bases). V lost 1 base and J 0 bases, leaving 13 bases between the germline ends. The CDR3 contains 16 residues. Germline lookup yields CDR1 LGHDT and CDR2 YNNKEL (reference sequence). The CDR3 DNA is TGTGCCAGCAGCCAAGCCCGGGACTCCCACTCCTACGAGCAGTACTTC. Its protein is CASSQARDSHSYEQYF.

V gene TRBV6-4 combines with J gene TRBJ2-3; the match to TRBD2 covers 7 bases. This CDR3 is built from 15 residues. The germline V gene encodes CDR1 MRHNA and CDR2 SNTAGT. V lost 6 bases, J lost 2 bases, and 8 bases stayed unmatched. The CDR3: CASRATGGHTDTQYF. Written as DNA, the CDR3 is TGTGCCAGCAGAGCAACGGGGGGTCACACAGATACGCAGTATTTT.

This clone was detected only a few times. The V gene is TRBV4-2, the J gene TRBJ1-5, with D tentatively TRBD1 (6 bases). Trimming took 4 bases from V and 3 from J, leaving 10 bases between them. Germline CDR1 LGHNA, CDR2 YNFKEQ. CDR3 length: 14 residues. The CDR3 is CASSLTGTNQPQHF. The CDR3 bases are TGTGCCAGCAGCCTAACAGGGACCAATCAGCCCCAGCATTTT.

This clone was detected many times. The chain employs TRBV6-2 or TRBV6-3 and TRBJ2-1; 9 bases map to TRBD2. Trimming removed 6 bases from V and 4 bases from J; junction bases left unmatched: 4. The CDR3 length is 14 residues. Germline V CDR1 and CDR2: MNHEY, SVGEGT. In DNA, the CDR3 is TGTGCCAGCAGCGAGCGGGGGGAGTACAATGAGCAGTTCTTC. Translated, it gives CASSERGEYNEQFF.

The chain has TRBV19 and TRBJ2-5; 8 bases match TRBD2. The ends lost 6 bases at V and 1 base at J; junction bases unmatched: 10. The CDR3 runs to 16 residues. Germline CDR1 is LNHDA and CDR2 is SQIVND (reference sequence). The CDR3 sequence is CASRARGGSSQETQYF. In DNA form, the CDR3 reads TGTGCCAGTAGGGCCCGCGGGGGGTCAAGCCAAGAGACCCAGTACTTC. The whole variable domain, filled in from reference TRBV19 and TRBJ2-5, reads DGGITQSPKYLFRKEGQNVTLSCEQNLNHDAMYWYRQDPGQGLRLIYYSQIVNDFQKGDIAEGYSVSREKKESFPLTVTSAQKNPTAFYLCASRARGGSSQETQYFGPGTRLLVL.

The rearrangement links TRBV7-9 to TRBJ1-4, with TRBD1 matching 7 bases. Unmatched junction bases numbered 8, after V lost 3 bases and J lost 4 bases. The CDR3 runs 16 residues. Germline CDR1 reads SEHNR; CDR2 reads FQNEAQ (reference sequence). In DNA, the CDR3 is TGTGCCAGCAGCTTCCAGGGACAGATGATTAATGAAAAACTGTTTTTT. It encodes CASSFQGQMINEKLFF.

The chain has TRBV19 and TRBJ1-1; TRBD1 is a possible D gene (6 bases). Germline-derived CDR1 and CDR2 are LNHDA and SQIVND (reference sequence). The germline V and J ends were trimmed by 3 bases and 0 bases, with 8 bases remaining between them. The CDR3 runs 14 residues. CDR3: CASSIGQMNTEAFF. CDR3 DNA sequence: TGTGCCAGTAGTATCGGACAGATGAACACTGAAGCTTTCTTT. Full variable domain (rest looked up from reference TRBV19 and TRBJ1-1): DGGITQSPKYLFRKEGQNVTLSCEQNLNHDAMYWYRQDPGQGLRLIYYSQIVNDFQKGDIAEGYSVSREKKESFPLTVTSAQKNPTAFYLCASSIGQMNTEAFFGQGTRLTVV.

The DNA for the CDR3 is TGCAGTGCTGGACATCGAGAGACCCAGTACTTC. Translation: CSAGHRETQYF. This rearrangement joins TRBV20-1 to TRBJ2-5; D perhaps matches TRBD1 (5 bases). The germline V and J ends were trimmed by 5 bases and 4 bases, with 8 bases remaining between them. The CDR3 covers 11 residues. Germline V CDR1 and CDR2: DFQATT, SNEGSKA (reference sequence).

The chain is built from TRBV30 and TRBJ2-1; TRBD2 is a possible D gene (5 bases). Trimming removed 5 bases at V and 10 bases at J, with 18 bases between. The CDR3 has 13 residues. The V gene's germline CDR1 is GTSNPN and CDR2 SVGIG (reference sequence). The CDR3 nucleotides read TGTGCCTGGGGGTCGCGGAGCGGATCAGAGCAGTTCTTC. Protein sequence: CAWGSRSGSEQFF.